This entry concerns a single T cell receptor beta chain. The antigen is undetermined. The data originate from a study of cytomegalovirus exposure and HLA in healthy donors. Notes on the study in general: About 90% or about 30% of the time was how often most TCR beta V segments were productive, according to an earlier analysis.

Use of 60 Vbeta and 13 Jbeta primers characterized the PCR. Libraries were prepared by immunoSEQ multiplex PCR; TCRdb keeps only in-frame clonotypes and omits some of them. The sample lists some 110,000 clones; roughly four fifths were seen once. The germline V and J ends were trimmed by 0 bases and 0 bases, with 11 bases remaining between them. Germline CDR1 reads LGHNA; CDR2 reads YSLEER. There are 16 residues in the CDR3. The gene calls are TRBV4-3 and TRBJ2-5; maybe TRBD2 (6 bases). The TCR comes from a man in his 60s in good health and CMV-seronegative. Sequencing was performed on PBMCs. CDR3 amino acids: CASSQEFRDYQETQYF. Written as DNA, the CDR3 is TGCGCCAGCAGCCAAGAATTCCGGGACTACCAAGAGACCCAGTACTTC.